The entry below gives a single TCR beta chain sequence along with its context. Its binding antigen is unknown. The record has no base qualities; no much larger clone is one base away. The sample comes from a study of blood T cell repertoires in COVID-19 (dated by TCRdb to 2019 to 2021). At the level of the whole study: Samples from collaborators originated in the United States, Italy and Spain and spanned both the acute and convalescent phases of COVID-19. The samples were drawn from two sources: the first 160 participants of the ongoing ImmuneRACE study, and 1,200 or so subjects contributed by 6 global collaborators. Sample metadata almost always included a de-identified subject ID, COVID-19 status, age in years and sex. The repertoires were released in a freely available public database intended as a resource for research on the immune response to SARS-CoV-2. The dataset comprised deeply sampled blood TCRbeta repertoires from subjects exposed to, actively infected with, or recovered from COVID-19. Where available, HLA class I and class II types were taken from metadata supplied by the sample provider and were not determined by assay-based typing. The material from the prospective study consisted of cDNA or gDNA derived from T cells, B-cell-depleted T cells, or PBMCs. What the authors observed across the whole study: Clinical and demographic metadata were provided uncurated, with the amount varying by source and participant.

One collaborating source in Seattle enrolled patients during active infection and followed them longitudinally through the course of disease. The collaborating institutions used their own protocols to collect whole blood in K2EDTA tubes. For TCRbeta analysis, collaborators shipped samples in one of three forms: frozen whole blood, isolated PBMCs, or DNA extracted from either of those sample types. TCRbeta CDR3 regions were amplified from genomic DNA by means of the immunoSEQ Assay, a bias-controlled multiplex PCR. In the paper's pipeline: Nucleated cell counts per sample were estimated from amplification of reference gene primers within the assay. To quantify the absolute abundance of each unique TCRbeta CDR3 rearrangement, sequence reads were collapsed and filtered. For each sample, productive Simpson clonality was calculated by taking the square root of Simpson's diversity index across productive rearrangements. This is the immuneACCESS table as TCRdb keeps it, with only in-frame sequences that have V and J called. A part of the clones is gone; compared with another copy, unresolved V genes explain less than half, and the rest is unexplained. V and J calls and clone size are copied from that table; D and trimming were computed from the DNA. Counted in this sample were 150,000 to 200,000 clones; 80% to 90% of them appeared once. 10% to 11% of the sample is in the top ten clones.

Reading from cysteine to phenylalanine, the CDR3 counts 14 amino acids. Only the CDR3 DNA is retained, 42 bases long and in frame from the first base. The CDR1 and CDR2 encoded by the germline V gene (reference sequence) are LNHDA and SQIVND. Cut back by 5 bases and 1 base, the V and J ends lie 11 bases apart. The receptor chain draws on TRBV19 and TRBJ1-1; TRBD1 is possibly the D segment (5 matching bases). The sequencing input was peripheral blood. This clonotype was obtained from a woman between 55 and 75 years old with COVID-19, enrolled during active disease. The DNA sequence follows: TGTGCCAGTAGTTTGTCCGGGGGGAACACTGAAGCTTTCTTT. Translated, this is CASSLSGGNTEAFF.